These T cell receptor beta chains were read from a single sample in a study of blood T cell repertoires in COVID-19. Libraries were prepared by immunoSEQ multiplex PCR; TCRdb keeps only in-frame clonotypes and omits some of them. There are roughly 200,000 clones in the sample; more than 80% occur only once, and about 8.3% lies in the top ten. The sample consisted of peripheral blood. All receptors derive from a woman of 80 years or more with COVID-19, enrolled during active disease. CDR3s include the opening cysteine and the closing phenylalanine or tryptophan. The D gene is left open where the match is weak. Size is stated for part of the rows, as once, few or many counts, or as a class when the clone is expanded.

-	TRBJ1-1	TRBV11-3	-	CASSLVGGAEAFF	TGTGCCAGCAGCTTGGTTGGAGGGGCTGAAGCTTTCTTT
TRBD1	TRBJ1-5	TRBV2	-	CATKGTVNQPQHF	TGTGCCACCAAAGGGACAGTCAATCAGCCCCAGCATTTT
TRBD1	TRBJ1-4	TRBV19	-	CASSMGQQGATNEKLFF	TGTGCCAGTAGTATGGGCCAACAGGGGGCAACTAATGAAAAACTGTTTTTT
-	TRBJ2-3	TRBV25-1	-	CASSPLGASRDTQYF	TGTGCCAGCAGCCCCCTGGGGGCTAGCAGGGATACGCAGTATTTT
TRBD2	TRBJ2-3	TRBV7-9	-	CASSFSGGATDTQYF	TGTGCCAGCAGCTTTAGCGGGGGGGCCACAGATACGCAGTATTTT
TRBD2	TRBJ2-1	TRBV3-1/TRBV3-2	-	CASSPRLAGGNEQFF	TGTGCCAGCAGCCCCAGACTAGCGGGAGGGAATGAGCAGTTCTTC
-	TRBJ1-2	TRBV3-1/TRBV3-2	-	CASSQGQRVYGYTF	TGTGCCAGCAGCCAAGGGCAGCGAGTTTATGGCTACACCTTC
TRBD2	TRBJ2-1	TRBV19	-	CASSMERGVPRQFF	TGTGCCAGTAGTATGGAGCGGGGGGTTCCTCGGCAGTTCTTC
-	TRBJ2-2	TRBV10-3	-	CAISGGRGATGELFF	TGTGCCATCAGTGGAGGCAGGGGCGCGACCGGGGAGCTGTTTTTT
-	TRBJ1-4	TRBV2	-	CASSLTDSRLNEKLFF	TGTGCCAGCAGTCTGACGGACTCCCGGTTAAATGAAAAACTGTTTTTT
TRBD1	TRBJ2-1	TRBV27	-	CASSLYSGQGYANEQFF	TGTGCCAGCAGTTTATACTCGGGACAGGGGTACGCCAATGAGCAGTTCTTC
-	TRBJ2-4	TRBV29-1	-	CSVERGGEYIQYF	TGCAGCGTTGAAAGGGGCGGGGAGTACATTCAGTACTTC
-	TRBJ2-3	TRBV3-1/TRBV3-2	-	CASSPTRIPPDTQYF	TGTGCCAGCAGTCCCACTAGGATCCCCCCAGATACGCAGTATTTT
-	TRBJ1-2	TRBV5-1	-	CASSLGPEAYGYTF	TGCGCCAGCAGCTTGGGGCCAGAGGCCTATGGCTACACCTTC
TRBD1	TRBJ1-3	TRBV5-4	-	CASSSGTGVFSGNTIYF	TGTGCCAGCAGCTCTGGGACAGGGGTATTTTCTGGAAACACCATATATTTT
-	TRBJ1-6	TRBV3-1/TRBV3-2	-	CASSEAGGGTSPLHF	TGTGCCAGCAGCGAAGCTGGGGGGGGCACATCACCCCTCCACTTT
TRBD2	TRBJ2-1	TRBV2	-	CASSEQSGGDNEQFF	TGTGCCAGCAGTGAACAAAGCGGGGGGGACAATGAGCAGTTCTTC
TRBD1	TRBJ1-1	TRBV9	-	CASSVGTGEAFF	TGTGCCAGCAGCGTTGGGACAGGGGAAGCTTTCTTT
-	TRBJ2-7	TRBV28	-	CASSQPAGYEQYF	TGTGCCAGCAGCCAGCCGGCGGGCTACGAGCAGTACTTC
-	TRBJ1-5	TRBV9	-	CASSVGGQSNQPQHF	TGTGCCAGCAGCGTAGGCGGCCAAAGCAATCAGCCCCAGCATTTT
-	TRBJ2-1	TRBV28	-	CASSSHKDRRINNEQFF	TGTGCCAGCAGCTCCCACAAGGACAGAAGGATTAACAATGAGCAGTTCTTC
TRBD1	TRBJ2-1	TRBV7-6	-	CASSFHSGTVSYNEQFF	TGTGCCAGCAGCTTCCACTCCGGGACAGTTAGTTACAATGAGCAGTTCTTC
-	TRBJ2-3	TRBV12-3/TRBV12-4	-	CASSPSTDTQYF	TGTGCCAGCAGCCCCTCCACAGATACGCAGTATTTT
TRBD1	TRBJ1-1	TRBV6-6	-	CASSQDRGNTEAFF	TGTGCCAGCAGCCAGGACAGGGGGAACACTGAAGCTTTCTTT
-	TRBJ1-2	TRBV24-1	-	CATSAGGGYGYTF	TGTGCCACCAGTGCGGGGGGCGGATATGGCTACACCTTC
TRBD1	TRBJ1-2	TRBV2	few	CASSIQGTNYGYTF	TGTGCCAGCAGCATACAGGGGACTAACTATGGCTACACCTTC
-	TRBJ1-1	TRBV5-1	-	CASSLGGHLNTEAFF	TGCGCCAGCAGCTTGGGGGGACACTTGAACACTGAAGCTTTCTTT
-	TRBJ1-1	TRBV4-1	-	CASSQVTEASTEAFF	TGCGCCAGCAGCCAAGTTACAGAAGCCAGTACTGAAGCTTTCTTT
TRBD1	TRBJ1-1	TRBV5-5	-	CASSISPGQGRTEAFF	TGTGCCAGCAGCATAAGCCCGGGACAGGGGAGGACTGAAGCTTTCTTT
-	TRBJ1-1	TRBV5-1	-	CASSLEGLVNTEAFF	TGCGCCAGCAGCTTGGAGGGGTTGGTGAACACTGAAGCTTTCTTT
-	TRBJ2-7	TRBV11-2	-	CASSPLRGARNEQYF	TGTGCCAGCAGCCCACTGCGCGGGGCGCGCAACGAGCAGTACTTC
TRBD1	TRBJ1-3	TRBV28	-	CASSPRTGASGNTIYF	TGTGCCAGCAGTCCAAGGACAGGGGCCTCTGGAAACACCATATATTTT
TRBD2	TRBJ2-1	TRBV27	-	CASSWTSGRSDNEQFF	TGTGCCAGCAGTTGGACTAGCGGGAGGTCCGACAATGAGCAGTTCTTC
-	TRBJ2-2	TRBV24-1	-	CATSDLLNTGELFF	TGTGCCACCAGTGATTTACTTAACACCGGGGAGCTGTTTTTT
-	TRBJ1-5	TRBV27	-	CASRKDYSNQPQHF	TGTGCCAGCAGAAAGGACTATAGCAATCAGCCCCAGCATTTT
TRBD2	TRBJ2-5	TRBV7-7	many	CASSLGGLSGSSRETQYF	TGTGCTAGCAGCTTAGGAGGACTGAGCGGGAGCTCGAGAGAGACCCAGTACTTC
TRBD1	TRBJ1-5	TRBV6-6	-	CASSHSGTGVGQPQHF	TGTGCCAGTTCCCACTCCGGGACAGGGGTTGGGCAGCCCCAGCATTTT
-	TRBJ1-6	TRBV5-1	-	CASSSGVSTPLHF	TGCGCCAGCAGCTCAGGGGTATCGACACCCCTCCACTTT
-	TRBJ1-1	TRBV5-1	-	CASSLNRAGDTEAFF	TGCGCCAGCAGCTTGAACAGGGCGGGGGACACTGAAGCTTTCTTT
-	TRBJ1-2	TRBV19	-	CASSTRQEHGYTF	TGTGCCAGTAGTACCCGACAGGAGCATGGCTACACCTTC
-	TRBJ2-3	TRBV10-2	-	CASSVTGVDTQYF	TGCGCCAGCAGTGTAACGGGGGTGGATACGCAGTATTTT
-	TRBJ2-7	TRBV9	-	CASSSGTGSYEQYF	TGTGCCAGCAGTTCCGGGACTGGCTCCTACGAGCAGTACTTC
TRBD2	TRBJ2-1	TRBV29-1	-	CSVTAGLAGGEQFF	TGCAGCGTTACCGCAGGACTAGCGGGAGGTGAGCAGTTCTTC
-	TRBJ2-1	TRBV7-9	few	CASSWGDEQFF	TGTGCCAGCAGCTGGGGGGATGAGCAGTTCTTC
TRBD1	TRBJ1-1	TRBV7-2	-	CASSYSGTGGARNTEAFF	TGTGCCAGCAGCTACTCCGGGACAGGGGGCGCCCGGAACACTGAAGCTTTCTTT
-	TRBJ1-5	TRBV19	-	CASNGQTSNQPQHF	TGTGCCAGTAATGGGCAGACAAGCAATCAGCCCCAGCATTTT
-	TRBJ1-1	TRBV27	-	CASSIIPGTEAFF	TGTGCCAGCAGCATTATACCCGGCACTGAAGCTTTCTTT
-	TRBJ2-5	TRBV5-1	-	CASSLGGDQETQYF	TGCGCCAGCAGCTTAGGGGGGGACCAAGAGACCCAGTACTTC
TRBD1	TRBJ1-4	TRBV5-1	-	CASSTGTVEEKLFF	TGCGCCAGCAGCACGGGGACAGTAGAGGAAAAACTGTTTTTT
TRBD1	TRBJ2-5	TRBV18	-	CASKGTAQETQYF	TGTGCCAGCAAAGGGACAGCGCAAGAGACCCAGTACTTC
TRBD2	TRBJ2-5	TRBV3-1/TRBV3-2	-	CASSLTSGRETQYF	TGTGCCAGCAGCCTGACTAGCGGGAGAGAGACCCAGTACTTC
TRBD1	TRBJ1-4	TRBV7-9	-	CASSFETGLVEKLFF	TGTGCCAGCAGCTTTGAGACAGGGTTGGTTGAAAAACTGTTTTTT
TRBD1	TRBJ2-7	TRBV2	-	CASQGATGEQYF	TGTGCCAGCCAGGGGGCGACCGGCGAGCAGTACTTC
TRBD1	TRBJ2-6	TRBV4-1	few	CASSRSGTGSSGANVLTF	TGCGCCAGCAGCAGATCCGGGACAGGGTCCTCTGGGGCCAACGTCCTGACTTTC
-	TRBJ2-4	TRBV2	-	CASQQVRDIQYF	TGCGCCAGCCAACAGGTTCGAGACATTCAGTACTTC
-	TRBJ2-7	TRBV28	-	CASSTRRNEQYF	TGTGCCAGCAGTACTCGCAGGAACGAGCAGTACTTC
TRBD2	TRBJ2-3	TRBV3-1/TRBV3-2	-	CASSQAGRASGGDTQYF	TGTGCCAGCAGCCAGGCAGGGAGGGCTAGCGGGGGCGATACGCAGTATTTT
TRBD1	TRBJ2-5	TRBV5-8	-	CASSLGQGLAETQYF	TGTGCCAGCAGCCTTGGACAGGGTCTAGCAGAGACCCAGTACTTC
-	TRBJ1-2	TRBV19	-	CASSILRTSPPYGYTF	TGTGCCAGTAGTATTCTACGGACATCTCCCCCCTATGGCTACACCTTC